This T cell receptor beta chain was documented in a study of blood T cell repertoires in COVID-19. TCRdb keeps only in-frame clones here, not all; method: immunoSEQ multiplex PCR. The table lists 90,000 to 130,000 clones, roughly 88% of them singletons. Germline V gene data show CDR1 as ENHRY and CDR2 as SYGVKD. The CDR3 consists of 12 residues. The ends were cut back, 8 bases at V and 8 bases at J, with 15 bases in the middle. The receptor was derived from a woman between 65 and 79 years old with acute or convalescent COVID-19. The chain uses TRBV10-3 and TRBJ1-2; TRBD1 might be the D (6 bases). The specimen was peripheral blood. CDR3: CAISAGAFGYTF. CDR3 nucleotide sequence: TGTGCCATCTCAGCAGGGGCATTCGGCTACACCTTC.